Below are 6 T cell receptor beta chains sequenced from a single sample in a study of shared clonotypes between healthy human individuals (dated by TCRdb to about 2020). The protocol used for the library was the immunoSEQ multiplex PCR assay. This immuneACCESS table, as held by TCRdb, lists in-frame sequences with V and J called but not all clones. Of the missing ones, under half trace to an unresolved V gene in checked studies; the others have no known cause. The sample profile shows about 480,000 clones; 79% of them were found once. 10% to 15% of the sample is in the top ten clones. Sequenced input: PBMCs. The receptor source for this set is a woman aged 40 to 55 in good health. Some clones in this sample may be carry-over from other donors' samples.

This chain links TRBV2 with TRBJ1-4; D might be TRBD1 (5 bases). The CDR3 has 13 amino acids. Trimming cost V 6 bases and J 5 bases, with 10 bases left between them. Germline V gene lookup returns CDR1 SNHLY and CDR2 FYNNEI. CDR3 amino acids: CASSGTRNEKLFF. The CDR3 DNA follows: TGTGCCAGCAGCGGGACTAGGAATGAAAAACTGTTTTTT.

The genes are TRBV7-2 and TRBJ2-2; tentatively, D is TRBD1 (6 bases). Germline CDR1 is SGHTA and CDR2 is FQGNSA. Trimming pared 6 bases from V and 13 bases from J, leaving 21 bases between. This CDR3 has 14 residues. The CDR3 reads CASSPGLGASGLFF. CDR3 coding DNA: TGTGCCAGCAGTCCGGGGTTGGGGGCGTCCGGGCTGTTTTTT.

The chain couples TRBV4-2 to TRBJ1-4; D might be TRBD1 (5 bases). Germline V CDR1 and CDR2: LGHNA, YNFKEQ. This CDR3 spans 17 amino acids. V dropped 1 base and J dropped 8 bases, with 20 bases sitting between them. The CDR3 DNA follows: TGTGCCAGCAGCCAAGGGCAAAACGTAGGGGTTGCGGAAAAACTGTTTTTT. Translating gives CASSQGQNVGVAEKLFF.

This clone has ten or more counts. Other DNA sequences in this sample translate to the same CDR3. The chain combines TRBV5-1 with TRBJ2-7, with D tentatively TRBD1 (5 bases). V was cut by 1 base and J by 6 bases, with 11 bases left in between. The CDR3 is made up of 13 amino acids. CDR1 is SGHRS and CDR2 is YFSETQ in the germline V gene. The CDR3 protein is CASSLRQGSEQYF. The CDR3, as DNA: TGCGCCAGCAGCTTGAGGCAGGGTAGCGAGCAGTACTTC.

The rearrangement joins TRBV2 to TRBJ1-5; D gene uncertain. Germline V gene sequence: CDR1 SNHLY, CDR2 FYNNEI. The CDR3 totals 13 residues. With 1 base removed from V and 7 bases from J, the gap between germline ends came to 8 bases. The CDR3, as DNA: TGTGCCAGCAGTGAAGAGTCCGGCCAGCCCCAGCATTTT. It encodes CASSEESGQPQHF.

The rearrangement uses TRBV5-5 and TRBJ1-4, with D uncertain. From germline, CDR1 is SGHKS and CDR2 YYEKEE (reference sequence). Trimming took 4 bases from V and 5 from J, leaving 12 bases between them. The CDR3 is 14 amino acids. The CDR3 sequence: CASSITDGNEKLFF. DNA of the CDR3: TGTGCCAGCAGCATCACCGACGGGAATGAAAAACTGTTTTTT.